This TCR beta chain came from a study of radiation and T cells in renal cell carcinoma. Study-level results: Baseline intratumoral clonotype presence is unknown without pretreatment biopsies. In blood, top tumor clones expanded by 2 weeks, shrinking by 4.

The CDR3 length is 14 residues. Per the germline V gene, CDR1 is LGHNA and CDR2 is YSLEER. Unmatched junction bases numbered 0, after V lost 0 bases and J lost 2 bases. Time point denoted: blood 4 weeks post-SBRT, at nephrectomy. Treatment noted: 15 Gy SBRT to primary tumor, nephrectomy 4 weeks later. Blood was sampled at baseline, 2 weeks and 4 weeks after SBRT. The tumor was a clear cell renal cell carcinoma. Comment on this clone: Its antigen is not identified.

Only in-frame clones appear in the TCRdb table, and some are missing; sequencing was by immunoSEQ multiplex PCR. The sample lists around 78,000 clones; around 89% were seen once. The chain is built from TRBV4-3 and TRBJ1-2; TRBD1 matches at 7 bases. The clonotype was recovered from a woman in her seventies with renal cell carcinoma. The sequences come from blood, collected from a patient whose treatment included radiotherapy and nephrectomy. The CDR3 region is CASSQETGNYGYTF. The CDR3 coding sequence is TGCGCCAGCAGCCAAGAGACAGGGAACTATGGCTACACCTTC.